The 5 T cell receptor beta chains reported below all come from one sample, sequenced in a study of T cell responses to AZD1222 COVID-19 vaccine. TCRdb's table, derived via immunoSEQ multiplex PCR, lists solely in-frame clones and lacks some. The table includes 95,000 to 150,000 clones, roughly nine tenths detected once. The sequencing used peripheral blood, collected on day 0 of AZD1222 vaccination. The receptors were gathered from an adult in good health.

The chain employs TRBV10-3 and TRBJ2-7; D unclear. Germline V gene lookup returns CDR1 ENHRY and CDR2 SYGVKD. The V gene lost 2 bases and the J gene lost 1 base, with 15 bases spanning the gap. This CDR3 is 16 amino acids long. The CDR3 DNA is TGTGCCATCAGTGAGCCGGAACGTACAGCTTCCTACGAGCAGTACTTC. It codes for CAISEPERTASYEQYF.

The CDR3 loop reads CASSPGTVDNQPQHF. For the CDR3, the DNA is TGTGCCAGCAGCCCTGGGACGGTTGACAATCAGCCCCAGCATTTT. The gene calls are TRBV6-4 and TRBJ1-5; D is perhaps TRBD1 (5 bases). Trimming took 6 bases from V and 3 from J, leaving 15 bases between them. Looked up from germline, CDR1 is MRHNA and CDR2 is SNTAGT. The CDR3 is 15 amino acids.

This rearrangement joins TRBV5-5 to TRBJ2-1; D remains unclear. Germline V CDR1 and CDR2: SGHKS, YYEKEE (reference sequence). There are 17 residues in the CDR3. Trimming left V 2 bases short and J 0 bases short, with 15 bases between. The CDR3 protein is CASSFGPRKSSYNEQFF. The CDR3 DNA reads TGTGCCAGCAGCTTCGGTCCCCGGAAAAGCTCCTACAATGAGCAGTTCTTC.

This chain joins TRBV11-2 and TRBJ1-1; D gene uncertain. CDR3 length: 13 residues. Germline CDR1 reads SGHAT; CDR2 reads FQNNGV. Trimming shortened V by 0 bases and J by 4 bases, and 6 bases separated the two germline ends. The CDR3 sequence is CASSLEFRTEAFF. In DNA form, the CDR3 reads TGTGCCAGCAGCTTAGAATTTCGCACTGAAGCTTTCTTT.

This chain uses TRBV5-1 with TRBJ1-4; possibly TRBD1 for D (5 bases). Looked up from germline, CDR1 is SGHRS and CDR2 is YFSETQ. This CDR3 is built from 15 residues. Trimming removed 0 bases from V and 0 bases from J, with 6 bases in between. The CDR3 bases are TGCGCCAGCAGCTTGGAAGGGGCAACTAATGAAAAACTGTTTTTT. It codes for CASSLEGATNEKLFF.